The 24 T cell receptor beta chains below come from one sample, sequenced in a study of blood T cells in healthy people across ages (dated by TCRdb to between 2014 and 2017). Library preparation was by 5' RACE. Sequencing relied on an Illumina HiSeq 2500. A second PCR of roughly 6 to 11 cycles was run with a J-beta primer mix and a sample-barcoded 5' primer. TCRdb redid the processing of the public reads, applying fastp at Q25 and MiXCR, and retained in-frame beta chains. Under each unique CDR3 protein, matching rows form one entry showing the most common genes and DNA. The sample contains 950,000 to 1,200,000 distinct CDR3 sequences, about two fifths of them found a single time. Jointly, the top ten make up around 13% of the sample. Sequenced input: blood. These receptors all come from a man aged 18 to 29 in good health.

This chain uses TRBV6-1 with TRBJ1-2; D not resolved. CDR1 and CDR2 (germline): MNHNS, SASEGT. The CDR3 totals 12 residues. Trimming left V 7 bases short and J 4 bases short, with 10 bases between. The CDR3 nucleotides read TGTGCCAGCACTGCAGGTCCCTATGGCTACACCTTC. Residues: CASTAGPYGYTF.

In its sample, this clonotype was seen a few times. This chain's CDR3 is CASRESQGVWVRDQPQHF. CDR3 coding DNA: TGTGCCAGCAGGGAATCACAGGGGGTTTGGGTAAGGGATCAGCCCCAGCATTTT. The genes are TRBV12-3 or TRBV12-4 and TRBJ1-5; 8 nucleotides line up with TRBD1. After removal of 6 bases from V and 5 bases from J, the junction contained 18 bases not matched to a gene. There are 18 residues in the CDR3.

This clonotype appeared many times. J is TRBJ2-3 and V is TRBV7-2, with D perhaps matching TRBD1 or TRBD2 (5 bases each). The CDR3 length is 14 residues. V was clipped by 1 base and J by 2 bases, with 7 bases between them. Germline lookup yields CDR1 SGHTA and CDR2 FQGNSA. The DNA of the CDR3 is TGTGCCAGCAGCTTAGATGGGACCACAGATACGCAGTATTTT. As protein: CASSLDGTTDTQYF.

This clonotype was observed a few times. This sequence joins TRBV2 and TRBJ2-4; D perhaps matches TRBD1 (6 bases). Germline V lookup: CDR1 SNHLY, CDR2 FYNNEI. This CDR3 has 15 residues. V shed 3 bases and J shed 1 base, with 10 bases lying between them. The CDR3 nucleotides read TGTGCCAGCAGTGAGTGGGGGCGGGCCAAAAACATTCAGTACTTC. Translated: CASSEWGRAKNIQYF.

The V and J genes are TRBV20-1 and TRBJ2-7; TRBD2 agrees at 11 bases. CDR1 is DFQATT and CDR2 is SNEGSKA in the germline V gene (reference sequence). The ends lost 0 bases at V and 2 bases at J; junction bases unmatched: 12. The CDR3 totals 18 residues. CDR3 loop: CSARDRKLAGVSTYEQYF. Written as DNA, the CDR3 is TGCAGTGCTAGAGACAGAAAACTAGCGGGGGTTTCGACCTACGAGCAGTACTTC.

This chain joins TRBV6-1 and TRBJ1-2; perhaps TRBD1 as D (5 bases). The CDR3 loop spans 13 amino acids. CDR1 MNHNS and CDR2 SASEGT come from the germline V gene. V was clipped by 4 bases and J by 8 bases, with 14 bases between them. CDR3: CASSVDSQSGYTF. The CDR3 coding sequence is TGTGCCAGCAGTGTCGACAGCCAGAGCGGCTACACCTTC.

This chain uses TRBV4-3 with TRBJ1-1, with D hard to call. CDR1 and CDR2 (germline): LGHNA, YSLEER. This CDR3 contains 15 residues. V lost 0 bases and J 2 bases, leaving 10 bases between the germline ends. For the CDR3, the DNA is TGCGCCAGCAGCCAAGAGTCCTTGACTAACACTGAAGCTTTCTTT. This translates into CASSQESLTNTEAFF.

The gene calls are TRBV30 and TRBJ1-6, with unresolved D. Trimming shortened V by 5 bases and J by 8 bases, and 4 bases separated the two germline ends. The CDR3 is 10 residues long. In germline, CDR1 is GTSNPN, CDR2 SVGIG (reference sequence). CDR3 residues: CAWGDSPLHF. The DNA of the CDR3 is TGTGCCTGGGGGGATTCACCCCTCCACTTT.

With regard to this clonotype: One end of the junction varies from germline; a read error may be responsible. The V call is TRBV12-3 or TRBV12-4, the J call TRBJ1-1, with unresolved D. The CDR3 sequence is 12 residues long. The DNA for the CDR3 is TGTGCCAGCAGTTTGAAGAACAATGAAGCTTTCTTT. Translation: CASSLKNNEAFF.

This sequence joins TRBV5-1 and TRBJ1-1; no reliable D call. Germline V gene data show CDR1 as SGHRS and CDR2 as YFSETQ. The CDR3 spans 15 residues. Trimming pared 6 bases from V and 1 base from J, leaving 16 bases between. The CDR3 nucleotides read TGCGCCAGCACCCTTCTATTGGGAGAGAACACTGAAGCTTTCTTT. Translation: CASTLLLGENTEAFF.

V usage is TRBV27 and J usage is TRBJ2-4, with unresolved D. The germline CDR1 and CDR2 sequences are MNHEY and SMNVEV (reference sequence). Trimming shortened V by 4 bases and J by 1 base, and 8 bases separated the two germline ends. This CDR3 spans 14 amino acids. For the CDR3, the DNA is TGTGCCAGCAGTTCAGTGGGGGCCAAAAACATTCAGTACTTC. Its protein product is CASSSVGAKNIQYF.

The table lists this clonotype with a count of one. The CDR3: CASSFDREGNTEAFF. The CDR3 DNA reads as TGTGCCAGCAGTTTTGACAGGGAGGGGAACACTGAAGCTTTCTTT. The gene calls are TRBV27 and TRBJ1-1; TRBD1 matches 7 bases. Germline-derived CDR1 and CDR2 are MNHEY and SMNVEV (reference sequence). Trimming removed 3 bases from V and 1 base from J; junction bases left unmatched: 5. The CDR3 has 15 amino acids.

J is TRBJ1-1 and V is TRBV4-1; 9 nucleotides line up with TRBD1. The germline V gene has CDR1 MGHRA and CDR2 YSYEKL. CDR3 length equals 13 residues. V shed 4 bases, J shed 8 bases, and the junction held 5 bases outside the gene matches. For the CDR3, the DNA is TGCGCCAGCAGCCCACAGGGGGCGGGCGAAGCTTTCTTT. Amino acids: CASSPQGAGEAFF.

The rearrangement joins TRBV13 to TRBJ1-1; 7 nucleotides agree with TRBD1. The V gene's germline CDR1 is PRHDT and CDR2 FYEKMQ (reference sequence). CDR3 size: 16 residues. V shed 0 bases and J 6 bases; nucleotides not matched to a gene: 10. In nucleotides, the CDR3 is TGTGCCAGCAGCTTAGGGCGACAGGGACGGGACGCTGAAGCTTTCTTT. This translates into CASSLGRQGRDAEAFF.

This chain joins TRBV5-1 and TRBJ1-4, with TRBD1 matching 10 bases. The CDR3 extends over 15 amino acids. The germline CDR1 and CDR2 sequences are SGHRS and YFSETQ. V dropped 0 bases and J dropped 7; count of bases not matched to a gene: 3. CDR3 sequence (DNA): TGCGCCAGCAGCTTGGGCCGGGACAGGGGTGAAAAACTGTTTTTT. Residues: CASSLGRDRGEKLFF.

This clonotype was picked up a small number of times. The gene calls are TRBV2 and TRBJ2-5, with D possibly matching TRBD1 (6 bases). V dropped 5 bases and J dropped 2 bases, with 18 bases sitting between them. This CDR3 is built from 16 residues. Germline loops: CDR1 SNHLY, CDR2 FYNNEI. This CDR3 is CASSSIRERGQETQYF. CDR3 DNA sequence: TGTGCCAGCAGTTCCATTCGGGAAAGGGGGCAAGAGACCCAGTACTTC.

This clonotype occurred once. A read error may be the cause here, since a much bigger clone is one base away. The chain joins TRBV12-3 or TRBV12-4 to TRBJ2-5, with D perhaps given as TRBD1 or TRBD2 (6 bases each). The CDR3 consists of 15 residues. V shed 3 bases and J shed 0 bases, with 11 bases lying between them. CDR3 nucleotide sequence: TGTGCCAGCAGTTTTGGAGGGGGAAACCAAGAGACCCAGTACTTC. Protein product: CASSFGGGNQETQYF.

The J gene is TRBJ1-1, the V gene TRBV11-1; D remains unclear. Germline loops: CDR1 SGHAT, CDR2 FQDESV (reference sequence). The CDR3 has 14 residues. With 5 bases removed from V and 1 base from J, the gap between germline ends came to 11 bases. CDR3 DNA: TGTGCCAGCAGCCCCCAGACCAAGAACACTGAAGCTTTCTTT. Protein: CASSPQTKNTEAFF.

The V call is TRBV25-1, the J call TRBJ2-5; TRBD2 is a possible D gene (6 bases). The J call is doubtful: the DNA matches TRBJ2-7 better. In germline, CDR1 is MGHDK, CDR2 SYGVNS. The CDR3 is made up of 14 amino acids. CDR3 bases: TGTGCCAGCAGTGACGTTGTCGGAGGGTACGAGCAGTACTTC. It yields the protein CASSDVVGGYEQYF.

In its sample, this clonotype was seen a few times. CDR3 amino acids: CASSSRSGVMEGEETQYF. CDR3 nucleotides: TGTGCCAGCAGTTCCCGCTCTGGGGTCATGGAAGGTGAAGAGACCCAGTACTTC. The chain carries TRBV28 and TRBJ2-5; no firm D call. Trimming took off 4 bases at V and 3 bases at J, with 24 bases between the two ends. The CDR3 runs 18 residues. Germline-derived CDR1 and CDR2 are MDHEN and SYDVKM.

This rearrangement joins TRBV20-1 to TRBJ1-2; no definite D call. The V and J ends lost 5 bases and 5 bases respectively, with 12 bases between them. The CDR3 runs to 12 residues. Germline V gives CDR1 DFQATT, CDR2 SNEGSKA (reference sequence). Here the CDR3 reads CSASPTVYGYTF. As DNA, the CDR3 is TGCAGTGCTTCTCCGACGGTATATGGCTACACCTTC.

V usage is TRBV20-1 and J usage is TRBJ2-7; weak D call: TRBD2 (6 bases). The ends were cut back, 2 bases at V and 1 base at J, with 12 bases in the middle. This CDR3 is built from 14 residues. Germline V CDR1 and CDR2: DFQATT, SNEGSKA (reference sequence). The DNA of the CDR3 is TGCAGTGCTAGACCCGTGGGGGGATCCTACGAGCAGTACTTC. This encodes CSARPVGGSYEQYF.

This clonotype was seen a few times. The CDR3 DNA is TGTGCCAGCAGCCAAGTTCCGGCGGGGGGGAGGTACAATGAGCAGTTCTTC. It is translated as CASSQVPAGGRYNEQFF. The J gene is TRBJ2-1, the V gene TRBV3-1; the match to TRBD2 covers 9 bases. The V and J ends lost 1 base and 4 bases, in that order; junction bases with no gene match: 8. Germline CDR1 LGHDT, CDR2 YNNKEL (reference sequence). The CDR3 covers 17 residues.

V is TRBV2 and J is TRBJ1-5; D is unresolved. The germline V and J ends were trimmed by 3 bases and 4 bases, with 10 bases remaining between them. Germline loops: CDR1 SNHLY, CDR2 FYNNEI. The CDR3 is 14 amino acids. The CDR3 region is CASSELAANQPQHF. The CDR3 coding sequence is TGTGCCAGCAGTGAGCTGGCAGCAAATCAGCCCCAGCATTTT.